This paragraph covers one T cell receptor (beta chain) sequence. The sample comes from a study of blood T cell repertoires in COVID-19. Turning to the study itself: Acute and convalescent COVID-19 samples came from the United States, Italy and Spain.

Seattle participants joined during active infection and were tracked over time. The CDR3 runs 14 residues. Per the germline V gene, CDR1 is SGHKS and CDR2 is YYEKEE (reference sequence). V lost 0 bases to trimming and J lost 7 bases, with 14 bases between them. Here immunoSEQ multiplex PCR was the method, and the copy in TCRdb shows in-frame clones only, minus some. The data hold under 550,000 clones, with roughly 90% observed a single time. The chain uses TRBV5-5 and TRBJ2-7; tentatively, D is TRBD2 (6 bases). This clonotype originated in a man in his late teens or twenties with COVID-19, enrolled during active disease. Sequencing was performed on peripheral blood. CDR3: CASSLGPGDGEQYF. CDR3 nucleotides: TGTGCCAGCAGCTTGGGACCGGGAGACGGGGAGCAGTACTTC.